This T cell receptor (beta chain) appears in the sequencing data of a study of T-cell reconstitution after alpha-beta-depleted transplantation in children. Study results and limitations: Where alpha-beta T cells came from about two months after transplant was reportedly several hundred expanded graft clones. Certain patients had high TCRbeta diversity at day 60, and it came from recipient T cells and thymic progenitors that survived.

This clonotype was counted many times. Its specificity is not known. Unique molecular identifiers tagged the TCRbeta library. From the PCR reads, TCRdb called clonotypes with MiXCR, one entry per CDR3 protein. This sample has some 50,000 distinct CDR3 sequences, with about a tenth found just once. The input for sequencing was PBMCs, mostly from graft donor cells, taken 60 days after TCRalphabeta/CD19-depleted stem cell transplant. The receptor's source is a male patient aged 2-10 years who had a stem cell transplant for chronic granulomatous disease, so the T cells may come from the graft donor.

This chain's CDR3 is CASSQDGTAQYNEQFF. In nucleotides, the CDR3 is TGCGCCAGCAGCCAAGATGGTACGGCCCAATACAATGAGCAGTTCTTC. The J gene is TRBJ2-1, the V gene TRBV4-3; D unclear. Per germline, CDR1 LGHNA and CDR2 YSLEER. Trimming cost V 0 bases and J 4 bases, with 13 bases left between them. This CDR3 spans 16 amino acids.